The 23 T cell receptor beta chains below come from one sample, sequenced in a study of blood T cells in healthy people across ages. Sample-barcoded 5' priming and a J-beta primer mix drove a second PCR of about 6 to 12 cycles. TCRdb re-derived calls from the 5' RACE reads in MiXCR, one entry per CDR3 protein. The data show approximately 880,000 distinct CDR3 sequences, around 49% seen once. The sequenced material came from blood. These receptors came from a man under 40 in good health.

The V call is TRBV2, the J call TRBJ2-7; D may be TRBD1 (6 bases). The J call may be faulty, since TRBJ2-5 better matches the DNA end. The CDR3 runs to 15 residues. Germline V gene data show CDR1 as SNHLY and CDR2 as FYNNEI. The CDR3, as DNA: TGTGCCAGCGAGCCAAGACAGGCCCTCACCAAGACCCAGTACTTC. Amino acid sequence: CASEPRQALTKTQYF.

The chain employs TRBV2 and TRBJ2-7, with 8 positions matching TRBD2. The CDR3 runs 14 residues. Germline V gene data show CDR1 as SNHLY and CDR2 as FYNNEI. V was pared by 8 bases and J by 3 bases, with 9 bases of the junction left unmatched. CDR3 loop: CASSAGTRVYEQYF. CDR3 nucleotides: TGTGCCAGCTCGGCCGGGACTAGAGTCTACGAGCAGTACTTC.

The gene calls are TRBV7-9 and TRBJ1-2; a possible D gene is TRBD1 (5 bases). This CDR3 has 14 residues. Trimming cost V 5 bases and J 8 bases, with 18 bases left between them. Germline assignment: CDR1 SEHNR and CDR2 FQNEAQ (reference sequence). CDR3 sequence (DNA): TGTGCCAGCAGCGTTATCCAAAAAAAGGGGGGCTACACCTTC. This encodes CASSVIQKKGGYTF.

This chain connects TRBV12-3 or TRBV12-4 to TRBJ2-3; 12 bases are shared with TRBD2. V lost 3 bases, J lost 7 bases, and 5 bases stayed unmatched. The CDR3 sequence is 15 residues long. The CDR3 protein is CASSFLTSGRYTQYF. CDR3 in DNA: TGTGCCAGCAGTTTTTTGACTAGCGGGAGATATACGCAGTATTTT.

This clonotype turned up a few times. The rearrangement joins TRBV6-5 to TRBJ1-2, with 10 positions matching TRBD1. The CDR3 totals 15 residues. With 4 bases clipped from V and 2 bases from J, the junction kept 4 bases outside the gene matches. Germline assignment: CDR1 MNHEY and CDR2 SVGAGI. CDR3 protein: CASSWTGGFNYGYTF. Here the CDR3 DNA reads TGTGCCAGCAGTTGGACAGGGGGGTTCAACTATGGCTACACCTTC.

The chain employs TRBV3-1 and TRBJ2-7; TRBD2 aligns across 9 bases. Germline V lookup: CDR1 LGHDT, CDR2 YNNKEL (reference sequence). Losses at the gene ends were 4 bases for V and 2 bases for J; bases not matched to a gene: 3. The CDR3 runs 14 residues. The CDR3 DNA is TGTGCCAGCAGCCGAATAGCGGGGGCCTACGAGCAGTACTTC. This gives the protein CASSRIAGAYEQYF.

Notes on this clonotype: A much larger clone differs by one base, so this may be a read error. The V and J genes are TRBV29-1 and TRBJ2-5; TRBD1 is a possible D gene (5 bases). The J call could be wrong; TRBJ2-7 is a better fit for the DNA end. The CDR3 consists of 12 residues. Per germline, CDR1 SQVTM and CDR2 ANQGSEA. The CDR3 is CSVSTARYEQYF. CDR3 sequence (DNA): TGCAGCGTTTCGACAGCGCGGTACGAGCAGTACTTC.

The V gene is TRBV29-1, the J gene TRBJ2-5, with a weak D call TRBD2 (5 bases). The V and J ends lost 6 bases and 5 bases respectively, with 16 bases between them. CDR3 length: 13 residues. Germline values: CDR1 SQVTM, CDR2 ANQGSEA. The CDR3 bases are TGCAGCGTGGACGCGCCCCCGGGGGAGACCCAGTACTTC. Its protein is CSVDAPPGETQYF.

This chain joins TRBV28 and TRBJ1-6; D uncertain. The ends were cut back, 5 bases at V and 3 bases at J, with 8 bases in the middle. Germline values: CDR1 MDHEN, CDR2 SYDVKM. The length of the CDR3 is 14 residues. Here the CDR3 DNA reads TGTGCCAGCAGTCGGGGAGGCTATAATTCACCCCTCCACTTT. Its translation: CASSRGGYNSPLHF. The variable domain in full, completed from reference TRBV28 and TRBJ1-6, reads DVKVTQSSRYLVKRTGEKVFLECVQDMDHENMFWYRQDPGLGLRLIYFSYDVKMKEKGDIPEGYSVSREKKERFSLILESASTNQTSMYLCASSRGGYNSPLHFGNGTRLTVT.

The gene calls are TRBV28 and TRBJ2-1; 8 positions agree with TRBD2. The CDR3 spans 14 residues. With 11 bases clipped from V and 7 bases from J, the junction kept 13 bases outside the gene matches. Looked up from germline, CDR1 is MDHEN and CDR2 is SYDVKM. The CDR3 DNA reads TGTGCCGGCCAGACTAGCGCGCCTCGAAATGAGCAGTTCTTC. It codes for CAGQTSAPRNEQFF.

The V call is TRBV6-2 or TRBV6-3, the J call TRBJ2-2; D is uncertain. Trimming stripped 11 bases from V and 0 bases from J, with 10 bases between. Germline V gives CDR1 MNHEY, CDR2 SVGEGT. The CDR3 covers 13 residues. The CDR3 nucleotides are TGTGCCGCCTTAAGCACGAACACCGGGGAGCTGTTTTTT. Protein product: CAALSTNTGELFF.

The rearrangement uses TRBV7-3 and TRBJ2-1, with D uncertain. V was pared by 2 bases and J by 8 bases, with 19 bases between. The CDR3 has 16 amino acids. Per the germline V gene, CDR1 is SGHTA and CDR2 is FQGTGA. The CDR3 spells CASSLFLAGPKDEQFF. CDR3 sequence (DNA): TGTGCCAGCAGCTTATTCTTGGCAGGACCCAAGGATGAGCAGTTCTTC. The variable domain in full, completed from reference TRBV7-3 and TRBJ2-1, reads GAGVSQTPSNKVTEKGKYVELRCDPISGHTALYWYRQSLGQGPEFLIYFQGTGAADDSGLPNDRFFAVRPEGSVSTLKIQRTERGDSAVYLCASSLFLAGPKDEQFFGPGTRLTVL.

This chain uses TRBV10-3 with TRBJ1-1, with 9 positions matching TRBD1. This CDR3 has 17 residues. The germline CDR1 and CDR2 sequences are ENHRY and SYGVKD. J was trimmed by 1 base and V by 2 bases; bases with no gene match: 8. Here the CDR3 reads CAISETPQGAKNTEAFF. The CDR3 bases are TGTGCCATCAGTGAGACCCCACAGGGGGCGAAGAACACTGAAGCTTTCTTT.

The chain carries TRBV29-1 and TRBJ1-4, with D uncertain. V gave up 4 bases and J gave up 0 bases, with 15 bases separating them. Germline-derived CDR1 and CDR2 are SQVTM and ANQGSEA. The CDR3 totals 16 residues. CDR3 residues: CSVGGPGGATNEKLFF. CDR3 bases: TGCAGCGTTGGAGGCCCAGGAGGTGCAACTAATGAAAAACTGTTTTTT.

This clonotype was detected a few times. The chain recombines TRBV10-3 with TRBJ2-3; tentative D call: TRBD2 (5 bases). The CDR3 has 12 amino acids. Per the germline V gene, CDR1 is ENHRY and CDR2 is SYGVKD. Trimming pared 5 bases from V and 5 bases from J, leaving 8 bases between. The CDR3 nucleotides read TGTGCCATCAGTAGCGGCGGAGATACGCAGTATTTT. Amino acids: CAISSGGDTQYF.

V gene TRBV6-5 combines with J gene TRBJ1-1; D is perhaps TRBD1 (5 bases). V was clipped by 2 bases and J by 4 bases, with 14 bases between them. CDR3 length equals 15 residues. Germline V gives CDR1 MNHEY, CDR2 SVGAGI. This CDR3 is CASSYRGYGATEAFF. As DNA, the CDR3 is TGTGCCAGCAGTTACCGGGGGTACGGAGCCACTGAAGCTTTCTTT.

The V and J genes are TRBV6-5 and TRBJ2-7, with 7 bases fitting TRBD1. V lost 5 bases, J lost 5 bases, and 9 bases stayed unmatched. The CDR3 sequence is 14 residues long. CDR1 is MNHEY, CDR2 SVGAGI, per germline. DNA of the CDR3: TGTGCCAGCAGTAAAGGGGACAGTGAGGACGAGCAGTACTTC. It is translated as CASSKGDSEDEQYF.

This chain links TRBV29-1 with TRBJ2-7; D not resolved. Trimming removed 6 bases from V and 6 bases from J, with 12 bases in between. The CDR3 extends over 11 amino acids. The germline V gene has CDR1 SQVTM and CDR2 ANQGSEA. The CDR3 bases are TGCAGCGTAAGGGATTTCTCCGAGCAGTACTTC. Translated: CSVRDFSEQYF.

The table lists this clonotype with a few counts. The chain carries TRBV28 and TRBJ2-5, with D possibly matching TRBD1 (6 bases). CDR3 length: 16 amino acids. Germline V gene lookup returns CDR1 MDHEN and CDR2 SYDVKM. Trimming cost V 5 bases and J 5 bases, with 21 bases left between them. CDR3 DNA sequence: TGTGCCAGCAGTCTAAAAACGTTCAGGGGTTTGGAGACCCAGTACTTC. This codes for CASSLKTFRGLETQYF.

The J gene is TRBJ1-1, the V gene TRBV10-3; D uncertain. V was trimmed by 3 bases and J by 2 bases, leaving 10 bases between them. The CDR3 is 14 amino acids. Germline assignment: CDR1 ENHRY and CDR2 SYGVKD. CDR3 sequence (DNA): TGTGCCATCAGTGACCAGATCTCCAACACTGAAGCTTTCTTT. Its protein product is CAISDQISNTEAFF.

The chain carries TRBV5-1 and TRBJ1-1; D is undetermined. This CDR3 comprises 15 residues. Trimming removed 1 base at V and 2 bases at J, with 12 bases between. CDR1 is SGHRS, CDR2 YFSETQ, per germline. CDR3 bases: TGCGCCAGCAGCTTGACACTCTTCTCAAACACTGAAGCTTTCTTT. Its protein is CASSLTLFSNTEAFF.

The chain couples TRBV29-1 to TRBJ2-7, with 7 bases lining up with TRBD1. Germline lookup yields CDR1 SQVTM and CDR2 ANQGSEA. The V segment lost 4 bases and the J segment 2 bases; nucleotides outside the gene matches: 8. The CDR3 sequence is 14 residues long. CDR3 nucleotides: TGCAGCGTTGGAACAGGGGTCCCTCCCTACGAGCAGTACTTC. Protein sequence: CSVGTGVPPYEQYF.

This clonotype was observed a handful of times. This chain connects TRBV4-2 to TRBJ1-2, with D perhaps TRBD1 (6 bases). The CDR3 sequence is 15 residues long. CDR1 is LGHNA, CDR2 YNFKEQ, per germline. V lost 5 bases to trimming and J lost 8 bases, with 21 bases between them. CDR3 bases: TGTGCCAGCAGCAAAGTCGGGCAGGGGATAGGCGGCTACACCTTC. As protein: CASSKVGQGIGGYTF.